This is a list of T cell receptor beta chains from one sample in a study of graft-versus-host responses after intestinal transplantation. Profiling relied on immunoSEQ multiplex PCR, and the TCRdb table lists in-frame clones only, not all of them. The sample yields approximately 100,000 clones, more than 75% seen once. The input for sequencing was PBMCs, taken 255 days after intestinal transplant. Source of these receptors: a human patient who received an intestinal transplant, so some T cells may come from the graft donor. CDR3s include the opening cysteine and the closing phenylalanine or tryptophan. Each record gives: CDR3 protein, CDR3 DNA, D gene, clone size, J gene, CDR3 length, V gene. The D gene is left open where the match is weak. Only some rows state a clone size, as once, few, many or a class for expanded clones.

CDR3 protein: CASGLAEGKGGETQYF
CDR3 DNA: TGTGCTAGTGGTTTGGCAGAGGGGAAGGGTGGAGAGACCCAGTACTTC
D gene: .
clone size: .
J gene: TRBJ2-5
CDR3 length: 16
V gene: TRBV12-5

CDR3 protein: CASSTGPTTEAFF
CDR3 DNA: TGTGCCAGCAGCACGGGACCGACCACTGAAGCTTTCTTT
D gene: .
clone size: few
J gene: TRBJ1-1
CDR3 length: 13
V gene: TRBV7-3

CDR3 protein: CAISESTGGAGYGYTF
CDR3 DNA: TGTGCCATCAGTGAGTCGACAGGGGGCGCGGGCTATGGCTACACCTTC
D gene: TRBD1
clone size: once
J gene: TRBJ1-2
CDR3 length: 16
V gene: TRBV10-3

CDR3 protein: CANPGTGVGGQPQHF
CDR3 DNA: TGCGCCAACCCCGGGACAGGGGTGGGTGGTCAGCCCCAGCATTTT
D gene: TRBD1
clone size: .
J gene: TRBJ1-5
CDR3 length: 15
V gene: TRBV10-1

CDR3 protein: CASSLQGTGGETQYF
CDR3 DNA: TGTGCCAGCAGCTTACAGGGGACGGGTGGAGAGACCCAGTACTTC
D gene: TRBD1
clone size: .
J gene: TRBJ2-5
CDR3 length: 15
V gene: TRBV27

CDR3 protein: CASSLEPGAPNQPQHF
CDR3 DNA: TGCGCCAGCAGCTTGGAGCCAGGGGCGCCCAATCAGCCCCAGCATTTT
D gene: .
clone size: .
J gene: TRBJ1-5
CDR3 length: 16
V gene: TRBV5-1

CDR3 protein: CASSLGTGTRHYNEQFF
CDR3 DNA: TGTGCCAGCAGTTTAGGGACCGGGACTCGCCACTACAATGAGCAGTTCTTC
D gene: .
clone size: .
J gene: TRBJ2-1
CDR3 length: 17
V gene: TRBV28

CDR3 protein: CASNLGGKVQTQHF
CDR3 DNA: TGTGCCAGTAACCTGGGAGGTAAGGTACAGACCCAGCATTTT
D gene: .
clone size: .
J gene: TRBJ1-5
CDR3 length: 14
V gene: TRBV19

CDR3 protein: CASSRDSSLYEQYF
CDR3 DNA: TGTGCCAGCAGCCGCGACAGCTCTCTGTACGAGCAGTACTTC
D gene: .
clone size: .
J gene: TRBJ2-7
CDR3 length: 14
V gene: TRBV11-2

CDR3 protein: CASSLQPSGGEAFF
CDR3 DNA: TGTGCCAGCAGCTTACAGCCCTCGGGCGGTGAAGCTTTCTTT
D gene: .
clone size: .
J gene: TRBJ1-1
CDR3 length: 14
V gene: TRBV7-3

CDR3 protein: CASSLKGPSYEQYF
CDR3 DNA: TGCGCCAGCAGCTTGAAGGGTCCCTCCTACGAGCAGTACTTC
D gene: .
clone size: .
J gene: TRBJ2-7
CDR3 length: 14
V gene: TRBV5-1

CDR3 protein: CASSVTGTGNTEAFF
CDR3 DNA: TGTGCCAGCAGTGTAACCGGGACAGGGAACACTGAAGCTTTCTTT
D gene: TRBD1
clone size: few
J gene: TRBJ1-1
CDR3 length: 15
V gene: TRBV6-1

CDR3 protein: CASSVVGTSGRAEGIVGSTDTQYF
CDR3 DNA: TGTGCCAGCAGCGTAGTAGGGACTAGCGGGAGGGCCGAAGGAATAGTAGGCAGCACAGATACGCAGTATTTT
D gene: TRBD2
clone size: .
J gene: TRBJ2-3
CDR3 length: 24
V gene: TRBV9

CDR3 protein: CASSIPGEFNEQFF
CDR3 DNA: TGTGCCAGTAGTATCCCCGGGGAATTCAATGAGCAGTTCTTC
D gene: .
clone size: .
J gene: TRBJ2-1
CDR3 length: 14
V gene: TRBV19

CDR3 protein: CASSLADTQYF
CDR3 DNA: TGTGCCAGCAGCTTGGCAGATACGCAGTATTTT
D gene: .
clone size: .
J gene: TRBJ2-3
CDR3 length: 11
V gene: TRBV5-6

CDR3 protein: CATSWGPGAEAFF
CDR3 DNA: TGTGCCACCAGCTGGGGCCCCGGCGCTGAAGCTTTCTTT
D gene: .
clone size: .
J gene: TRBJ1-1
CDR3 length: 13
V gene: TRBV15

CDR3 protein: CASSPRDRRFNYGYTF
CDR3 DNA: TGTGCCAGCAGCCCGCGGGACAGACGCTTTAACTATGGCTACACCTTC
D gene: TRBD1
clone size: .
J gene: TRBJ1-2
CDR3 length: 16
V gene: TRBV7-9

CDR3 protein: CATSRTGAGAYEQYF
CDR3 DNA: TGTGCCACCAGCAGAACGGGAGCGGGGGCCTACGAGCAGTACTTC
D gene: TRBD2
clone size: .
J gene: TRBJ2-7
CDR3 length: 15
V gene: TRBV15

CDR3 protein: CASSHTGSRYGYTF
CDR3 DNA: TGTGCCAGCAGTCACACAGGGTCCCGCTATGGCTACACCTTC
D gene: .
clone size: .
J gene: TRBJ1-2
CDR3 length: 14
V gene: TRBV2

CDR3 protein: CASSYLKRTGNTEAFF
CDR3 DNA: TGTGCCAGCAGTTACCTTAAAAGGACGGGGAACACTGAAGCTTTCTTT
D gene: .
clone size: .
J gene: TRBJ1-1
CDR3 length: 16
V gene: TRBV6-5

CDR3 protein: CASSQFQGTYEQYF
CDR3 DNA: TGCGCCAGCAGCCAATTTCAAGGGACCTACGAGCAGTACTTC
D gene: .
clone size: .
J gene: TRBJ2-7
CDR3 length: 14
V gene: TRBV4-1

CDR3 protein: CASSFLDTQYF
CDR3 DNA: TGTGCCAGCAGTTTTCTAGATACGCAGTATTTT
D gene: .
clone size: .
J gene: TRBJ2-3
CDR3 length: 11
V gene: TRBV27

CDR3 protein: CASSLNGQNEKLFF
CDR3 DNA: TGTGCCAGCAGTCTAAATGGACAGAATGAAAAACTGTTTTTT
D gene: .
clone size: .
J gene: TRBJ1-4
CDR3 length: 14
V gene: TRBV27

CDR3 protein: CASSKRGEKPQHF
CDR3 DNA: TGTGCCAGCAGCAAGCGAGGGGAAAAGCCCCAGCATTTT
D gene: .
clone size: few
J gene: TRBJ1-5
CDR3 length: 13
V gene: TRBV21-1

CDR3 protein: CSVEGLAGGVGGNEQFF
CDR3 DNA: TGCAGCGTTGAAGGTCTAGCGGGAGGAGTCGGAGGGAATGAGCAGTTCTTC
D gene: TRBD2
clone size: .
J gene: TRBJ2-1
CDR3 length: 17
V gene: TRBV29-1

CDR3 protein: CASTRSEINEKLFF
CDR3 DNA: TGTGCCTCCACGAGATCCGAGATTAATGAAAAACTGTTTTTT
D gene: .
clone size: .
J gene: TRBJ1-4
CDR3 length: 14
V gene: TRBV30

CDR3 protein: CASRESPMNTEAFF
CDR3 DNA: TGTGCCAGTAGGGAGTCACCCATGAACACTGAAGCTTTCTTT
D gene: .
clone size: .
J gene: TRBJ1-1
CDR3 length: 14
V gene: TRBV19

CDR3 protein: CASSSRGGTSFYGYTF
CDR3 DNA: TGTGCCAGCAGTTCCCGCGGGGGGACCTCTTTCTATGGCTACACCTTC
D gene: .
clone size: .
J gene: TRBJ1-2
CDR3 length: 16
V gene: TRBV28

CDR3 protein: CASSSTTPRLAGGDGRPYEQYF
CDR3 DNA: TGTGCCAGCAGTTCCACTACCCCCCGACTAGCGGGAGGGGACGGTCGGCCCTACGAGCAGTACTTC
D gene: TRBD2
clone size: .
J gene: TRBJ2-7
CDR3 length: 22
V gene: TRBV27

CDR3 protein: CATGQRRADNEQFF
CDR3 DNA: TGTGCCACGGGACAGAGGCGGGCGGACAATGAGCAGTTCTTC
D gene: TRBD1
clone size: once
J gene: TRBJ2-1
CDR3 length: 14
V gene: TRBV6-1

CDR3 protein: CASSLPDSSYEQYF
CDR3 DNA: TGTGCCAGCAGCTTGCCCGACTCCTCCTACGAGCAGTACTTC
D gene: .
clone size: .
J gene: TRBJ2-7
CDR3 length: 14
V gene: TRBV5-5

CDR3 protein: CAVMGNTEAFF
CDR3 DNA: TGTGCCGTCATGGGGAACACTGAAGCTTTCTTT
D gene: .
clone size: .
J gene: TRBJ1-1
CDR3 length: 11
V gene: TRBV10-3

CDR3 protein: CASEGGPNTEAFF
CDR3 DNA: TGCGCCAGCGAGGGGGGCCCGAACACTGAAGCTTTCTTT
D gene: .
clone size: once
J gene: TRBJ1-1
CDR3 length: 13
V gene: TRBV4-1

CDR3 protein: CASSHQGTGELFF
CDR3 DNA: TGCGCCAGCAGCCACCAGGGCACCGGGGAGCTGTTTTTT
D gene: .
clone size: .
J gene: TRBJ2-2
CDR3 length: 13
V gene: TRBV4-1

CDR3 protein: CASSLWGNTEAFF
CDR3 DNA: TGTGCCAGCAGCTTGTGGGGGAACACTGAAGCTTTCTTT
D gene: .
clone size: once
J gene: TRBJ1-1
CDR3 length: 13
V gene: TRBV5-8

CDR3 protein: CASSISGSNGEKLFF
CDR3 DNA: TGTGCCAGTAGTATTAGTGGTTCCAACGGGGAAAAACTGTTTTTT
D gene: .
clone size: .
J gene: TRBJ1-4
CDR3 length: 15
V gene: TRBV19

CDR3 protein: CSVDPRDRGPNTEAFF
CDR3 DNA: TGCAGCGTTGACCCCCGGGACAGGGGGCCGAACACTGAAGCTTTCTTT
D gene: TRBD1
clone size: .
J gene: TRBJ1-1
CDR3 length: 16
V gene: TRBV29-1

CDR3 protein: CASSLVGSPEAFF
CDR3 DNA: TGTGCCAGCAGCTTAGTAGGCTCCCCTGAAGCTTTCTTT
D gene: .
clone size: .
J gene: TRBJ1-1
CDR3 length: 13
V gene: TRBV7-8

CDR3 protein: CASSPRTAPSSEQYF
CDR3 DNA: TGTGCCAGCAGTCCGCGGACAGCCCCAAGTAGCGAGCAGTACTTC
D gene: .
clone size: .
J gene: TRBJ2-7
CDR3 length: 15
V gene: TRBV6-6

CDR3 protein: CASTAEYSNQPQHF
CDR3 DNA: TGTGCCAGCACCGCCGAATATAGCAATCAGCCCCAGCATTTT
D gene: .
clone size: .
J gene: TRBJ1-5
CDR3 length: 14
V gene: TRBV28

CDR3 protein: CASSQGDPGYYGYTF
CDR3 DNA: TGTGCCAGCAGCCAAGGTGACCCGGGCTACTATGGCTACACCTTC
D gene: .
clone size: .
J gene: TRBJ1-2
CDR3 length: 15
V gene: TRBV14

CDR3 protein: CASTHDNYEQYF
CDR3 DNA: TGTGCCAGTACCCACGACAACTACGAGCAGTACTTC
D gene: .
clone size: .
J gene: TRBJ2-7
CDR3 length: 12
V gene: TRBV19

CDR3 protein: CASSLGLQEVSYGYTF
CDR3 DNA: TGTGCCAGCAGCTTGGGCCTTCAGGAGGTTAGCTATGGCTACACCTTC
D gene: .
clone size: once
J gene: TRBJ1-2
CDR3 length: 16
V gene: TRBV5-6

CDR3 protein: CASLGADNQPQHF
CDR3 DNA: TGTGCCAGCTTGGGGGCAGACAATCAGCCCCAGCATTTT
D gene: .
clone size: .
J gene: TRBJ1-5
CDR3 length: 13
V gene: TRBV2

CDR3 protein: CASSLAVGPITEQFF
CDR3 DNA: TGTGCCAGCAGCTTGGCGGTGGGCCCAATAACTGAGCAGTTCTTC
D gene: .
clone size: .
J gene: TRBJ2-1
CDR3 length: 15
V gene: TRBV5-5

CDR3 protein: CASSEPMNTEAFF
CDR3 DNA: TGTGCCAGCAGTGAGCCTATGAACACTGAAGCTTTCTTT
D gene: .
clone size: .
J gene: TRBJ1-1
CDR3 length: 13
V gene: TRBV6-5

CDR3 protein: CASSLGLRGNYNEQFF
CDR3 DNA: TGCGCCAGCAGCTTGGGTCTCAGGGGGAACTACAATGAGCAGTTCTTC
D gene: TRBD1
clone size: .
J gene: TRBJ2-1
CDR3 length: 16
V gene: TRBV5-1

CDR3 protein: CASSYRDTGELFF
CDR3 DNA: TGTGCCAGCAGTTACAGGGACACCGGGGAGCTGTTTTTT
D gene: .
clone size: few
J gene: TRBJ2-2
CDR3 length: 13
V gene: TRBV6-6

CDR3 protein: CASTMDNQPQHF
CDR3 DNA: TGTGCCAGCACCATGGATAATCAGCCCCAGCATTTT
D gene: .
clone size: once
J gene: TRBJ1-5
CDR3 length: 12
V gene: TRBV7-9

CDR3 protein: CASSYSRDLTYEQYF
CDR3 DNA: TGTGCCAGCAGTTACTCGAGGGACTTGACCTACGAGCAGTACTTC
D gene: .
clone size: .
J gene: TRBJ2-7
CDR3 length: 15
V gene: TRBV6-6

CDR3 protein: CASSDPGLAAYEQYF
CDR3 DNA: TGTGCCAGCAGTGACCCGGGACTAGCGGCCTACGAGCAGTACTTC
D gene: TRBD2
clone size: few
J gene: TRBJ2-7
CDR3 length: 15
V gene: TRBV6-1

CDR3 protein: CASSQRGRSYEQYF
CDR3 DNA: TGTGCCAGCAGTCAAAGGGGACGGTCCTACGAGCAGTACTTC
D gene: .
clone size: .
J gene: TRBJ2-7
CDR3 length: 14
V gene: TRBV27

CDR3 protein: CASSFGGLAKHNGQFF
CDR3 DNA: TGTGCCAGCAGCTTTGGAGGCCTAGCGAAACACAATGGGCAGTTCTTC
D gene: .
clone size: .
J gene: TRBJ2-1
CDR3 length: 16
V gene: TRBV5-6

CDR3 protein: CASSLVAAGGYGEQFF
CDR3 DNA: TGTGCCAGCAGTTTAGTGGCGGCGGGGGGGTACGGAGAGCAGTTCTTC
D gene: TRBD2
clone size: .
J gene: TRBJ2-1
CDR3 length: 16
V gene: TRBV28